This section outlines one T cell receptor (beta chain) sequence together with its context. Samples each had at least 6 micrograms of total RNA extracted. This entry belongs to a study of blood T cells in healthy people across ages. Study at large: Capture by template switching was about one barcoded beta molecule per two T cells.

Germline CDR1 reads KGHSH; CDR2 reads LQKENI. This CDR3 region has 16 residues. The V gene lost 3 bases and the J gene lost 2 bases, with 15 bases spanning the gap. A second PCR, run for about 6 to 11 cycles, used a sample-barcoded 5' primer plus a J-beta primer mix. TCRdb re-called the 5' RACE reads through MiXCR, storing one row per CDR3 protein. The data show over 600,000 distinct CDR3 sequences, 35% to 50% seen once. The V gene is TRBV18, the J gene TRBJ2-3; D is ambiguous. The sequence derives from a man older than 75 in good health. Sequencing was carried out using blood. The CDR3 reads CASSPLGRQSTDTQYF. CDR3 nucleotides: TGTGCCAGCTCACCTTTGGGTCGGCAGTCCACAGATACGCAGTATTTT.